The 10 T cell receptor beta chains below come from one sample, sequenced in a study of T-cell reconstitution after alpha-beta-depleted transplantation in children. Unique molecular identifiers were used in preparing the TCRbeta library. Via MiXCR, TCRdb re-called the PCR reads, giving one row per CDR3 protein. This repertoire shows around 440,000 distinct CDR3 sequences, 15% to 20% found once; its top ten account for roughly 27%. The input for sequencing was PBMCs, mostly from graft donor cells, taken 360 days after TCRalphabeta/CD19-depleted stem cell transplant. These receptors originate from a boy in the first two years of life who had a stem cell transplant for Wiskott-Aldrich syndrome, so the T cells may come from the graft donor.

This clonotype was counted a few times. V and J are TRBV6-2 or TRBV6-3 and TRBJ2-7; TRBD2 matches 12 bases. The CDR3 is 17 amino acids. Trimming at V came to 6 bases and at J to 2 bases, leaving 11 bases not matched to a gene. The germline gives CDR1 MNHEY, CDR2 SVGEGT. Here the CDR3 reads CASSLGLAGWGTYEQYF. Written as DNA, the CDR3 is TGTGCCAGCAGCCTGGGACTAGCGGGTTGGGGCACCTACGAGCAGTACTTC.

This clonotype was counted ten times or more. This CDR3 is CATSRDGRSYNEQFF. CDR3 nucleotides: TGTGCCACCAGCAGAGACGGGAGATCCTACAATGAGCAGTTCTTC. The chain uses TRBV15 and TRBJ2-1, with D possibly TRBD2 on 6 matching bases. The CDR3 contains 15 residues. Between the trimmed V and J ends, which lost 0 bases and 1 base, there was a span of 7 bases. Germline V lookup: CDR1 LNHNV, CDR2 YYDKDF (reference sequence).

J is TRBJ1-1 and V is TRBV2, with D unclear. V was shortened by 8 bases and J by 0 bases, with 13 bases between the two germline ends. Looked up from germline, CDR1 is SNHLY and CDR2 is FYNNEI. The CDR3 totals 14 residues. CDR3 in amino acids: CASGRTILNTEAFF. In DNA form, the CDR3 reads TGTGCCAGCGGACGGACGATCCTGAACACTGAAGCTTTCTTT.

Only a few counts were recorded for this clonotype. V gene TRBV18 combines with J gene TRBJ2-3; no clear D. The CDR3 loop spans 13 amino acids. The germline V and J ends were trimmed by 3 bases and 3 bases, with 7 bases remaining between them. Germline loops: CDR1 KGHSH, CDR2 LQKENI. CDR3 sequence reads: CASSPTWTDTQYF. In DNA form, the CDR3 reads TGTGCCAGCTCACCCACCTGGACAGATACGCAGTATTTT.

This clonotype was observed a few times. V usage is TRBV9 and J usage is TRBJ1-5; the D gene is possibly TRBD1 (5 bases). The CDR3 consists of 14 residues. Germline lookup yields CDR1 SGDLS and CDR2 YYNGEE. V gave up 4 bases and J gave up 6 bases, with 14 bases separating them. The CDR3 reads CASSLSGNAQPQHF. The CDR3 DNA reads TGTGCCAGCAGCCTATCAGGGAATGCTCAGCCCCAGCATTTT.

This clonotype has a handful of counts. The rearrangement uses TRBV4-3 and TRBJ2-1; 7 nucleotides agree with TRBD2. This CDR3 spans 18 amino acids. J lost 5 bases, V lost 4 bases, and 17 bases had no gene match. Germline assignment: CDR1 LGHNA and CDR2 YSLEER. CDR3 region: CASSLRPVRLAGNNEQFF. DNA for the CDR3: TGCGCCAGCAGCCTGAGACCGGTGAGACTAGCTGGTAACAATGAGCAGTTCTTC.

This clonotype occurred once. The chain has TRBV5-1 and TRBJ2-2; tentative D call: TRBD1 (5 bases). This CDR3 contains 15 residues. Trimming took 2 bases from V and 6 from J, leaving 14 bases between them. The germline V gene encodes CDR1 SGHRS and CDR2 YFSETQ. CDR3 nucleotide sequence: TGCGCCAGCAGCTTAGCCGACAGCCTTCCCGGGGAGCTGTTTTTT. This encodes CASSLADSLPGELFF.

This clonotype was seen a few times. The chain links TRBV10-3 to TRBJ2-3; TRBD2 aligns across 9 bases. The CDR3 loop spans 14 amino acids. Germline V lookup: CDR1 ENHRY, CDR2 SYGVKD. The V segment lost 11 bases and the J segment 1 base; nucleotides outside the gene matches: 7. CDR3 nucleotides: TGTGCCTTATCGTCTAGCGGGGGCACAGATACGCAGTATTTT. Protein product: CALSSSGGTDTQYF.

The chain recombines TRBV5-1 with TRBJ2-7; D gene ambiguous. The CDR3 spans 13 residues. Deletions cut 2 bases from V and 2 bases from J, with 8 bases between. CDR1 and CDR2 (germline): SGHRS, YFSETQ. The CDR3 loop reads CASSLLTAYEQYF. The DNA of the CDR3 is TGCGCCAGCAGCTTACTAACGGCCTACGAGCAGTACTTC.

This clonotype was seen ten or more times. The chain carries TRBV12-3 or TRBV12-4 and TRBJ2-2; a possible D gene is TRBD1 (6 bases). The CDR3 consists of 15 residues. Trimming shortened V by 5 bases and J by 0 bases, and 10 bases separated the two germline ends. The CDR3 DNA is TGTGCCAGCAGTCCCACAGGGCCGAACACCGGGGAGCTGTTTTTT. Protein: CASSPTGPNTGELFF.